Presented here are 24 T cell receptor beta chains from one specimen sequenced in a study of cytomegalovirus exposure and HLA in healthy donors. The PCR made use of 60 Vbeta and 13 Jbeta primers. Assay: immunoSEQ multiplex PCR; the TCRdb copy retains only in-frame clones and omits some. This table has some 200,000 clones, around 88% appearing once. The sample comprised PBMCs. The receptors originated from a woman between 18 and 29 years old in good health and CMV-seronegative.

To note about this clone: Sequence at one end of the junction differs from germline and may be a read error. The rearrangement joins TRBV11-2 to TRBJ2-7; tentatively, D is TRBD2 (6 bases). CDR3 length equals 15 residues. Germline V gene lookup returns CDR1 SGHAT and CDR2 FQNNGV. Here the CDR3 DNA reads TGTGCCAGCAGCTTAGGAGTGGGGGACTCCTACGAGCAGCACTTC. Translation: CASSLGVGDSYEQHF.

This clone was seen more than once but under ten times. This sequence joins TRBV6-6 and TRBJ1-5, with D possibly being TRBD1 (6 bases). Germline loops: CDR1 MNHNY, CDR2 SVGAGI (reference sequence). CDR3 length: 15 amino acids. V dropped 7 bases and J dropped 0 bases, with 13 bases sitting between them. The CDR3 coding sequence is TGTGCCAGCACCATGGACAGTAATAGCAATCAGCCCCAGCATTTT. This codes for CASTMDSNSNQPQHF.

This chain connects TRBV6-6 to TRBJ2-7; D remains unclear. The V end was cut by 0 bases, the J end by 6 bases, with 9 bases between. Germline V gives CDR1 MNHNY, CDR2 SVGAGI (reference sequence). This CDR3 spans 13 amino acids. DNA of the CDR3: TGTGCCAGCAGTTACTCGCCAGTTTCCGAGCAGTACTTC. It specifies CASSYSPVSEQYF.

The gene calls are TRBV19 and TRBJ2-1, with D tentatively TRBD2 (5 bases). Between the trimmed V and J ends, which lost 1 base and 5 bases, there was a span of 9 bases. Per the germline V gene, CDR1 is LNHDA and CDR2 is SQIVND (reference sequence). The CDR3 is made up of 14 amino acids. The CDR3 sequence: CASSIVPSNNEQFF. CDR3 in DNA: TGTGCCAGTAGTATAGTGCCTAGCAACAATGAGCAGTTCTTC. The full variable domain, completed using reference TRBV19 and TRBJ2-1, is DGGITQSPKYLFRKEGQNVTLSCEQNLNHDAMYWYRQDPGQGLRLIYYSQIVNDFQKGDIAEGYSVSREKKESFPLTVTSAQKNPTAFYLCASSIVPSNNEQFFGPGTRLTVL.

The genes are TRBV5-1 and TRBJ2-1; 8 bases match TRBD2. The V gene's germline CDR1 is SGHRS and CDR2 YFSETQ. Trimming took 6 bases from V and 7 from J; bases not matched to a gene: 9. The CDR3 contains 14 residues. The CDR3 DNA sequence: TGCGCCAGCACCTCATCCGGGGGGGGTAATGAGCAGTTCTTC. The encoded protein is CASTSSGGGNEQFF.

The chain combines TRBV7-2 with TRBJ1-1; 8 positions agree with TRBD1. The CDR3 loop spans 14 amino acids. Germline lookup yields CDR1 SGHTA and CDR2 FQGNSA. J lost 4 bases, V lost 5 bases, and 6 bases had no gene match. The DNA for the CDR3 is TGTGCCAGCAGCGAGTGGACAGGGCCCACTGAAGCTTTCTTT. Its protein is CASSEWTGPTEAFF.

This rearrangement joins TRBV7-2 to TRBJ2-1, with D uncertain. Per germline, CDR1 SGHTA and CDR2 FQGNSA. The CDR3 has 13 residues. The V gene lost 5 bases and the J gene lost 6 bases, with 11 bases spanning the gap. The CDR3 DNA is TGTGCCAGCAGCCCGCCTAGTCGCAATGAGCAGTTCTTC. It is translated as CASSPPSRNEQFF.

The chain combines TRBV4-2 with TRBJ1-1; D perhaps matches TRBD1 (5 bases). This CDR3 comprises 16 residues. CDR1 is LGHNA, CDR2 YNFKEQ, per germline. V lost 0 bases and J lost 4, with 15 bases in between. The CDR3 DNA sequence: TGTGCCAGCAGCCAAGAATCGGGACGGAGGGGCACTGAAGCTTTCTTT. It codes for CASSQESGRRGTEAFF.

This clone showed up just once. The V call is TRBV28, the J call TRBJ1-3; TRBD1 aligns across 9 bases. The germline V gene has CDR1 MDHEN and CDR2 SYDVKM. The CDR3 spans 14 residues. The V gene end was trimmed by 6 bases and the J gene end by 4 bases; junction bases not matched to a gene: 4. The CDR3 DNA sequence: TGTGCCAGCAGGGAAGGACAGGGGGGAAACACCATATATTTT. Translating gives CASREGQGGNTIYF.

This clone was picked up one time. V gene TRBV6-1 combines with J gene TRBJ2-7, with 9 bases fitting TRBD1. CDR1 and CDR2 (germline): MNHNS, SASEGT. Losses at the gene ends were 5 bases for V and 2 bases for J; bases not matched to a gene: 4. The CDR3 has 14 amino acids. For the CDR3, the DNA is TGTGCCAGCAGTTTGGGACAGGGCGCCTACGAGCAGTACTTC. Protein product: CASSLGQGAYEQYF.

A remark on this clone: Compared with germline, one end of the junction differs, possibly owing to a read error. The identical CDR3 is also encoded by other nucleotide sequences in the sample. The V gene is TRBV2, the J gene TRBJ2-7, with TRBD2 as a possible D gene (6 bases). This CDR3 spans 11 amino acids. Germline V gene lookup returns CDR1 SNHLY and CDR2 FYNNEI. The DNA of the CDR3 is TGTGCTAGCAGGAGGGAATACGAGCAGTACTTC. It specifies CASRREYEQYF.

V gene TRBV19 combines with J gene TRBJ1-5, with a possible D match to TRBD1 (6 bases). The ends were cut back, 6 bases at V and 0 bases at J, with 12 bases in the middle. The germline V gene has CDR1 LNHDA and CDR2 SQIVND (reference sequence). CDR3 size: 15 residues. CDR3 loop: CASRDSSLSNQPQHF. The CDR3 DNA reads as TGTGCCAGTAGGGACAGCTCACTTAGCAATCAGCCCCAGCATTTT.

This sequence joins TRBV4-1 and TRBJ2-7; 7 bases align to TRBD1. The CDR3 contains 16 residues. Germline trimming cut 0 bases from V and 6 bases from J; bases unmatched to any gene: 11. Per the germline V gene, CDR1 is MGHRA and CDR2 is YSYEKL. The CDR3, as DNA: TGCGCCAGCAGCCAAGATAGGAGACAGGGTCCCCTCGAGCAGTACTTC. It translates to CASSQDRRQGPLEQYF.

The chain carries TRBV5-4 and TRBJ1-1; D ambiguous. Germline values: CDR1 SGHNT, CDR2 YYREEE (reference sequence). The length of the CDR3 is 11 residues. Trimming took 2 bases from V and 7 from J, leaving 6 bases between them. The CDR3 region has the DNA TGTGCCAGCAGCTTCGGGGTTGAAGCTTTCTTT. It specifies CASSFGVEAFF.

V and J are TRBV6-1 and TRBJ2-5; 10 bases fit TRBD1. CDR3 size: 15 residues. The germline V gene encodes CDR1 MNHNS and CDR2 SASEGT. V lost 7 bases, J lost 1 base, and 6 bases stayed unmatched. The DNA for the CDR3 is TGTGCCAGCAACCGTAGGACAGGGGGCCAAGAGACCCAGTACTTC. Its translation is CASNRRTGGQETQYF.

The chain is built from TRBV4-2 and TRBJ1-2; D call uncertain. Between the trimmed V and J ends, which lost 0 bases and 2 bases, there was a span of 4 bases. There are 13 residues in the CDR3. CDR1 and CDR2 (germline): LGHNA, YNFKEQ. CDR3 DNA sequence: TGTGCCAGCAGCCAAGATCTAAACTATGGCTACACCTTC. This codes for CASSQDLNYGYTF.

With respect to this clone: Other nucleotide sequences in the sample specify the same CDR3. The chain joins TRBV18 to TRBJ1-1; no clear D gene. The V gene lost 3 bases and the J gene lost 1 base, with 6 bases spanning the gap. CDR3 size: 13 residues. CDR1 and CDR2 (germline): KGHSH, LQKENI. The CDR3 spells CASSPSGNTEAFF. The CDR3 DNA follows: TGTGCCAGCTCACCGTCCGGGAACACTGAAGCTTTCTTT.

The J gene is TRBJ2-3, the V gene TRBV27; D remains ambiguous. The germline V and J ends were trimmed by 6 bases and 0 bases, with 10 bases remaining between them. The germline V gene encodes CDR1 MNHEY and CDR2 SMNVEV (reference sequence). The CDR3 has 14 residues. The CDR3 bases are TGTGCCAGCAGACTACTAAGAAGCACAGATACGCAGTATTTT. Translating it yields CASRLLRSTDTQYF.

The chain combines TRBV7-2 with TRBJ1-2, with 9 bases aligning to TRBD1. V was clipped by 4 bases and J by 8 bases; unmatched bases: 11. CDR1 and CDR2 from the germline V gene are SGHTA and FQGNSA. This CDR3 has 15 residues. CDR3 DNA sequence: TGTGCCAGCAGCTCGTCCGGGACAGGGTCTTACGGCTACACCTTC. Residues: CASSSSGTGSYGYTF. Using reference TRBV7-2 and TRBJ1-2 for the parts outside the CDR3, the full variable domain is GAGVSQSPSNKVTEKGKDVELRCDPISGHTALYWYRQSLGQGLEFLIYFQGNSAPDKSGLPSDRFSAERTGGSVSTLTIQRTQQEDSAVYLCASSSSGTGSYGYTFGSGTRLTVV.

The V gene is TRBV5-4, the J gene TRBJ2-2; 8 bases line up with TRBD2. This CDR3 has 15 residues. V gave up 4 bases and J gave up 3 bases; unmatched junction bases: 5. Germline CDR1 is SGHNT and CDR2 is YYREEE (reference sequence). The chain's CDR3 is CASSVGTRYTGELFF. In DNA, the CDR3 is TGTGCCAGCAGCGTGGGGACTAGATACACCGGGGAGCTGTTTTTT.

This chain connects TRBV4-1 to TRBJ2-1; a weak D match, TRBD2 (6 bases). The V gene lost 0 bases and the J gene lost 2 bases, with 23 bases spanning the gap. The CDR3 totals 20 residues. Germline V gene sequence: CDR1 MGHRA, CDR2 YSYEKL. DNA of the CDR3: TGCGCCAGCAGCCAAGATACCCTCCCTCCACGGCCGGGAGCCTACAATGAGCAGTTCTTC. Amino acids: CASSQDTLPPRPGAYNEQFF.

CDR3 bases: TGCGCCAGCAGCCAAGATATAACAGGGGCCGCAGATACGCAGTATTTT. Its protein is CASSQDITGAADTQYF. The chain uses TRBV4-1 and TRBJ2-3, with 7 positions matching TRBD1. J gave up 4 bases and V 0 bases, and 7 bases lay outside the gene matches. In germline, CDR1 is MGHRA, CDR2 YSYEKL. The CDR3 is 16 amino acids.

The chain carries TRBV27 and TRBJ2-7, with D maybe TRBD2 (6 bases). Germline lookup yields CDR1 MNHEY and CDR2 SMNVEV (reference sequence). Deletions cut 6 bases from V and 3 bases from J, with 12 bases between. The CDR3 covers 13 residues. CDR3 loop: CASRHRGGYEQYF. In nucleotides, the CDR3 is TGTGCCAGCAGACATAGGGGAGGCTACGAGCAGTACTTC.

The V call is TRBV5-1, the J call TRBJ2-1; 8 nucleotides match TRBD2. In germline, CDR1 is SGHRS, CDR2 YFSETQ. J gave up 0 bases and V 3 bases, and 5 bases lay outside the gene matches. The CDR3 contains 16 residues. The CDR3 sequence: CASSSSGTSSYNEQFF. For the CDR3, the DNA is TGCGCCAGCAGCTCCTCCGGGACTAGCTCCTACAATGAGCAGTTCTTC.